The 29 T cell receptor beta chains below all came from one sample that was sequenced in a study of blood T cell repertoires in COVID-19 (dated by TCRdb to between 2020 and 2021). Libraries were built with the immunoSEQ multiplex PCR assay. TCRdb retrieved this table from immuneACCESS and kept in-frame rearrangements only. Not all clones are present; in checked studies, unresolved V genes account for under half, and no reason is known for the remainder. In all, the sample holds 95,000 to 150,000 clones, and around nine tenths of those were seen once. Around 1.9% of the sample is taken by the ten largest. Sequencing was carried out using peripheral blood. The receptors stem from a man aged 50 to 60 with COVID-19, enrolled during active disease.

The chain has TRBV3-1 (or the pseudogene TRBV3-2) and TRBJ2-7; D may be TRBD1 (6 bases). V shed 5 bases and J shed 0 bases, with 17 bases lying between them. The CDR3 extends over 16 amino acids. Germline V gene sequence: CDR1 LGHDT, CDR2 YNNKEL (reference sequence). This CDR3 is CASSSPRTATSYEQYF. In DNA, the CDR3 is TGTGCCAGCAGCTCCCCCCGGACAGCTACCTCCTACGAGCAGTACTTC.

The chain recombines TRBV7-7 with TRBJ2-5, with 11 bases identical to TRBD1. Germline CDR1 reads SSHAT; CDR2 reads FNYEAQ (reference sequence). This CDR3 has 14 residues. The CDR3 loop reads CASAWDRGSETQYF. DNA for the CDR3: TGTGCTAGCGCCTGGGACAGGGGGAGTGAGACCCAGTACTTC. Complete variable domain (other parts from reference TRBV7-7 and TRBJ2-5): GAGVSQSPRYKVTKRGQDVTLRCDPISSHATLYWYQQALGQGPEFLTYFNYEAQPDKSGLPSDRFSAERPEGSISTLTIQRTEQRDSAMYRCASAWDRGSETQYFGPGTRLLVL.

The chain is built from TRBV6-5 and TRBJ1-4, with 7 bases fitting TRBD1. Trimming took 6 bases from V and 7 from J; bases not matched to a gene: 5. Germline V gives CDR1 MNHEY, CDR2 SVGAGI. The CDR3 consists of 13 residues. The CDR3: CASSRGLGEKLFF. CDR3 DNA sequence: TGTGCCAGCAGCAGGGGGTTGGGTGAAAAACTGTTTTTT.

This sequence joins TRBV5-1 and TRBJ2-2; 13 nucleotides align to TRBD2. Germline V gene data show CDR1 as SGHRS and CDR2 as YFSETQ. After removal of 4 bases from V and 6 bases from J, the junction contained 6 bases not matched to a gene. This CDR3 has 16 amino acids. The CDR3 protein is CASSGGTSGTAGELFF. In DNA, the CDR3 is TGCGCCAGCAGCGGCGGGACTAGCGGGACGGCCGGGGAGCTGTTTTTT.

The CDR3 sequence is CAWIGDTGELFF. In DNA form, the CDR3 reads TGTGCCTGGATAGGGGACACCGGGGAGCTGTTTTTT. The chain uses TRBV30 and TRBJ2-2, with D perhaps TRBD1 (5 bases). The germline CDR1 and CDR2 sequences are GTSNPN and SVGIG (reference sequence). The CDR3 sequence is 12 residues long. The ends were cut back, 4 bases at V and 3 bases at J, with 6 bases in the middle.

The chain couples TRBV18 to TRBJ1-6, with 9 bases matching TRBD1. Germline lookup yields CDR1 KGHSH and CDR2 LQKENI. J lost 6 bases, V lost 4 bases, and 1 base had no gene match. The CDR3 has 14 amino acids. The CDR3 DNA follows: TGTGCCAGCTCACGGACAGGGGCTAATTCACCCCTCCACTTT. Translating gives CASSRTGANSPLHF.

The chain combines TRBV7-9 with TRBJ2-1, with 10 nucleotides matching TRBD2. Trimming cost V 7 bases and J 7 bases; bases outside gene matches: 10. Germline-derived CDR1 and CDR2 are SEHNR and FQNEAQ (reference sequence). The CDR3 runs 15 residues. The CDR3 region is CASIPSGRALNEQFF. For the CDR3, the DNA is TGTGCCAGCATCCCGAGCGGGAGGGCCCTTAATGAGCAGTTCTTC.

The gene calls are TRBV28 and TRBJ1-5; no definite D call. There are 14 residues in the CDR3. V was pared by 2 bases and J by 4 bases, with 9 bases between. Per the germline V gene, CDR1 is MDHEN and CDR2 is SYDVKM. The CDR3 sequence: CASSLRRINQPQHF. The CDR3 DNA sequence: TGTGCCAGCAGTTTAAGGCGGATAAATCAGCCCCAGCATTTT.

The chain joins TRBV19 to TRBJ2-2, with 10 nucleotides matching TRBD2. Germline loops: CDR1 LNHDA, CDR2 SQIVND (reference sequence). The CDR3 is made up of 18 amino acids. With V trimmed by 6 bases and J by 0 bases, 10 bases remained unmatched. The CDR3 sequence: CASRVGPAGGANTGELFF. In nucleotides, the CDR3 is TGTGCCAGTAGGGTTGGTCCAGCGGGAGGGGCGAACACCGGGGAGCTGTTTTTT.

The CDR3 DNA reads as TGTGCCAGCAGCTTAGCAGCGGGAGTAAATGAGCAGTTCTTC. Protein sequence: CASSLAAGVNEQFF. V is TRBV7-2 and J is TRBJ2-1, with TRBD2 identical over 8 bases. Germline V gene sequence: CDR1 SGHTA, CDR2 FQGNSA. The length of the CDR3 is 14 residues. The V segment lost 0 bases and the J segment 7 bases; nucleotides outside the gene matches: 2.

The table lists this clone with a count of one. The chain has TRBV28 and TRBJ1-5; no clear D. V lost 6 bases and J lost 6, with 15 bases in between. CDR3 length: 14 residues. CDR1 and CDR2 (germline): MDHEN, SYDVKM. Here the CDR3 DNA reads TGTGCCAGCAGGCGGGAAGGGCCCGCTCAGCCCCAGCATTTT. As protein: CASRREGPAQPQHF.

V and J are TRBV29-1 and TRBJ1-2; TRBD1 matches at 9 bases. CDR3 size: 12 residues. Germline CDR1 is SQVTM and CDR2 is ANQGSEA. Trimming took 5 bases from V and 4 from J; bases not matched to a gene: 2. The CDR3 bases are TGCAGCGTTTGGGGACAGGGCTATGGCTACACCTTC. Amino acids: CSVWGQGYGYTF.

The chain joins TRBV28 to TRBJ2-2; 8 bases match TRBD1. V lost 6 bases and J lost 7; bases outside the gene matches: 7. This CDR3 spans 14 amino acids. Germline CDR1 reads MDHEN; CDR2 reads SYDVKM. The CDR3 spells CASRRQGAGGELFF. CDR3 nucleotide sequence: TGTGCCAGCAGGCGTCAGGGGGCTGGCGGGGAGCTGTTTTTT.

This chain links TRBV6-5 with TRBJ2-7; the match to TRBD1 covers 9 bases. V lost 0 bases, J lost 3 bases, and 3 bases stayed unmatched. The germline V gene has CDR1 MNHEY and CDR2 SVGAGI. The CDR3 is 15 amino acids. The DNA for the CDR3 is TGTGCCAGCAGTTACTCGAAGGACAGGGGCTACGAGCAGTACTTC. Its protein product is CASSYSKDRGYEQYF.

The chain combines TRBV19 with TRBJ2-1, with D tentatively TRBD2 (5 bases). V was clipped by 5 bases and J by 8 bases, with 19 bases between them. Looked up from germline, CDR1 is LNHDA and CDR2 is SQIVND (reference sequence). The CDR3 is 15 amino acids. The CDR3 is CASSPREGLADEQFF. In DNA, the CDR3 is TGTGCCAGTAGTCCCCGTGAGGGTTTGGCAGATGAGCAGTTCTTC. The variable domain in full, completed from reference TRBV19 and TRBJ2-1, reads DGGITQSPKYLFRKEGQNVTLSCEQNLNHDAMYWYRQDPGQGLRLIYYSQIVNDFQKGDIAEGYSVSREKKESFPLTVTSAQKNPTAFYLCASSPREGLADEQFFGPGTRLTVL.

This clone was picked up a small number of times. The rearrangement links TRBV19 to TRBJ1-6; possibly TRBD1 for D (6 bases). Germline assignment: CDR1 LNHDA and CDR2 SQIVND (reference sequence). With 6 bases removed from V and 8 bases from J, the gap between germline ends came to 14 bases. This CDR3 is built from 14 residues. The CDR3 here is CASRSTGIHSPLHF. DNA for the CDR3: TGTGCCAGTAGATCAACAGGGATCCATTCACCCCTCCACTTT.

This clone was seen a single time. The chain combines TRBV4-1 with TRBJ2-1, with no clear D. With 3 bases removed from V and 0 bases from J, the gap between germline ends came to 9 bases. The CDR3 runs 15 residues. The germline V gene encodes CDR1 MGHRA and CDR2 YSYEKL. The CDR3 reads CASSQSESSYNEQFF. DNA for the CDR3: TGCGCCAGCAGCCAGAGCGAGAGCTCCTACAATGAGCAGTTCTTC.

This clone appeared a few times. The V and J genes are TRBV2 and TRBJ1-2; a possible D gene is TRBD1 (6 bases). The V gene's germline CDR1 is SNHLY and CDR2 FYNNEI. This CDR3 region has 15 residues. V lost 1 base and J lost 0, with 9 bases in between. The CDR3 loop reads CASSEGGHTNYGYTF. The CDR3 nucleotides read TGTGCCAGCAGTGAAGGGGGGCACACTAACTATGGCTACACCTTC.

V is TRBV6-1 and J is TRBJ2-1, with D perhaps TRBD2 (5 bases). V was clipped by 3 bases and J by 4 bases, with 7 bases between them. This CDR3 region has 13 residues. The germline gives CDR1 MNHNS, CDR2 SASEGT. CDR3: CASSEIAYNEQFF. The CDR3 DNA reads TGTGCCAGCAGTGAGATAGCGTACAATGAGCAGTTCTTC.

CDR3 nucleotides: TGCGCCAGCAGCCAAGGGACAGGGAAGCAGTTCTTC. It codes for CASSQGTGKQFF. This chain links TRBV4-3 with TRBJ2-1, with TRBD1 matching 8 bases. J gave up 11 bases and V 1 base, and 1 base lay outside the gene matches. Germline CDR1 is LGHNA and CDR2 is YSLEER. There are 12 residues in the CDR3.

CDR3 protein: CASSSEGGGNYGYTF. The CDR3 nucleotides are TGTGCCAGCAGCTCTGAAGGGGGGGGTAACTATGGCTACACCTTC. This sequence joins TRBV7-2 and TRBJ1-2, with TRBD1 as a possible D gene (6 bases). Germline V lookup: CDR1 SGHTA, CDR2 FQGNSA. The V and J ends lost 4 bases and 1 base respectively, with 13 bases between them. The CDR3 spans 15 residues.

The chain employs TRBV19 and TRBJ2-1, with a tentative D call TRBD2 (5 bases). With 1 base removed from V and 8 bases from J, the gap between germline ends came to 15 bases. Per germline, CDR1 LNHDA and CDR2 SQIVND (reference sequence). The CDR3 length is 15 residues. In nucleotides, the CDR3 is TGTGCCAGTAGTATAGCAGGACTTAGCTCTCATGAGCAGTTCTTC. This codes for CASSIAGLSSHEQFF.

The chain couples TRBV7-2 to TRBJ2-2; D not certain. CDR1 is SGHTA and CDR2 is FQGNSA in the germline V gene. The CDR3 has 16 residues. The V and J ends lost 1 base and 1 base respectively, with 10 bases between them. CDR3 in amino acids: CASSLVLLENTGELFF. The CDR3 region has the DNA TGTGCCAGCAGCTTAGTTCTCCTAGAGAACACCGGGGAGCTGTTTTTT. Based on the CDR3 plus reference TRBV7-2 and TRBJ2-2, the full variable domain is GAGVSQSPSNKVTEKGKDVELRCDPISGHTALYWYRQSLGQGLEFLIYFQGNSAPDKSGLPSDRFSAERTGGSVSTLTIQRTQQEDSAVYLCASSLVLLENTGELFFGEGSRLTVL.

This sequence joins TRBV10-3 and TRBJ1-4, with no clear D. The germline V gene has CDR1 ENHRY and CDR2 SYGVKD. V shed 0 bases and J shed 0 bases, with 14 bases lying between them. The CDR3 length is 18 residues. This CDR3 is CAISESKQPAATNEKLFF. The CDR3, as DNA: TGTGCCATCAGTGAGTCTAAACAGCCGGCAGCAACTAATGAAAAACTGTTTTTT.

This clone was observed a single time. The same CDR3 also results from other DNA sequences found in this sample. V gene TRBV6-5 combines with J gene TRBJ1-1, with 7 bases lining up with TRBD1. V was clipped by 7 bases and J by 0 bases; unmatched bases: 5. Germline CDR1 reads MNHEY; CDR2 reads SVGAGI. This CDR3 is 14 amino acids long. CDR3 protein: CASTPTGMNTEAFF. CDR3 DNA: TGTGCCAGCACCCCGACAGGGATGAACACTGAAGCTTTCTTT.

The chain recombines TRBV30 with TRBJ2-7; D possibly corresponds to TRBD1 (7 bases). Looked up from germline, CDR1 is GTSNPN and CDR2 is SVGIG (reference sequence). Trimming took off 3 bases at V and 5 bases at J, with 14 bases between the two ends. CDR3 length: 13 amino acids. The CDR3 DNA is TGTGCCTGGAGCCGGACAGGAGGGGACGAGCAGTACGTC. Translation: CAWSRTGGDEQYV.

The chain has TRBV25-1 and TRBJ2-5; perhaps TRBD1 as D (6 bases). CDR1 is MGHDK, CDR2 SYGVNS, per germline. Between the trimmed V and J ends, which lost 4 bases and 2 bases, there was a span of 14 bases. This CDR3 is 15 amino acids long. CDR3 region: CASSALRGSQETQYF. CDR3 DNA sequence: TGTGCCAGCAGTGCTCTAAGGGGGTCGCAAGAGACCCAGTACTTC.

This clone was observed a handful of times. The CDR3 loop reads CASSDRTGTEAFF. The CDR3 nucleotides are TGTGCCAGCAGTGACAGGACGGGAACTGAAGCTTTCTTT. V and J are TRBV6-1 and TRBJ1-1; D unclear. Germline lookup yields CDR1 MNHNS and CDR2 SASEGT. V was trimmed by 3 bases and J by 5 bases, leaving 10 bases between them. This CDR3 has 13 amino acids.

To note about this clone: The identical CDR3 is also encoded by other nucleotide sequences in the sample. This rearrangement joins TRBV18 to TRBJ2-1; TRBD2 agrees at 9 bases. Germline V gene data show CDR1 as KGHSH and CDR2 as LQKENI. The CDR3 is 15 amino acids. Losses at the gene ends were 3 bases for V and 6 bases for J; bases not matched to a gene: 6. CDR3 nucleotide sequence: TGTGCCAGCTCACCGACCCTAGCGGGGCCCAATGAGCAGTTCTTC. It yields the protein CASSPTLAGPNEQFF.